Listed here are 25 T cell receptor beta chains from one sample, sequenced in a study of radiotherapy plus CTLA-4 blockade in lung cancer. Measured with immunoSEQ multiplex PCR; TCRdb has only the in-frame clones, and not every one. The table has around 70,000 clones, roughly four fifths seen once; the top ten hold approximately 16%. The material sequenced was peripheral blood, taken from a patient treated with radiotherapy plus ipilimumab. The receptors come from a human donor with non-small cell lung cancer whose response to radiotherapy plus ipilimumab could not be evaluated. Some clones in this sample may be carry-over from other donors' samples.

This rearrangement joins TRBV2 to TRBJ2-2; 8 nucleotides align to TRBD1. Trimming cost V 3 bases and J 4 bases; bases outside gene matches: 4. The germline gives CDR1 SNHLY, CDR2 FYNNEI. The CDR3 length is 15 residues. In DNA form, the CDR3 reads TGTGCCAGCAGTGACAGGGGGCTGAGCACCGGGGAGCTGTTTTTT. Translated, it gives CASSDRGLSTGELFF.

The rearrangement joins TRBV14 to TRBJ1-2; D might be TRBD1 (5 bases). The CDR3 runs to 12 residues. The V and J ends lost 4 bases and 4 bases respectively, with 7 bases between them. Germline CDR1 is SGHDN and CDR2 is FVKESK. The CDR3 coding sequence is TGTGCCAGCAGCCTCGGGGGCTATGGCTACACCTTC. Protein sequence: CASSLGGYGYTF.

V and J are TRBV7-2 and TRBJ2-1, with 9 bases matching TRBD2. V trimming: 3 bases; J trimming: 6 bases; junction bases outside the gene matches: 6. CDR1 and CDR2 (germline): SGHTA, FQGNSA. The CDR3 length is 15 residues. The CDR3 sequence is CASSLGTSRSNEQFF. Here the CDR3 DNA reads TGTGCCAGCAGCTTGGGGACTAGCCGCTCCAATGAGCAGTTCTTC. The full variable domain, rest sourced from reference TRBV7-2 and TRBJ2-1, is GAGVSQSPSNKVTEKGKDVELRCDPISGHTALYWYRQSLGQGLEFLIYFQGNSAPDKSGLPSDRFSAERTGGSVSTLTIQRTQQEDSAVYLCASSLGTSRSNEQFFGPGTRLTVL.

This clone was seen a few times. V is TRBV10-3 and J is TRBJ2-7; no reliable D call. V was pared by 6 bases and J by 3 bases, with 12 bases between. CDR3 length: 13 residues. Germline V CDR1 and CDR2: ENHRY, SYGVKD. The CDR3 coding sequence is TGTGCCATCAGGTCGAGCTCCGGCTACGAGCAGTACTTC. Amino acid sequence: CAIRSSSGYEQYF.

V gene TRBV5-1 combines with J gene TRBJ1-1, with 9 bases identical to TRBD1. V dropped 5 bases and J dropped 3; count of bases not matched to a gene: 8. Looked up from germline, CDR1 is SGHRS and CDR2 is YFSETQ. The CDR3 loop spans 15 amino acids. The CDR3 region has the DNA TGCGCCAGCAGGTTGACAGGGGGTCAAGACACTGAAGCTTTCTTT. Its protein is CASRLTGGQDTEAFF.

The table lists this clone with a few counts. The rearrangement uses TRBV11-3 and TRBJ2-1; 8 bases match TRBD1. The germline gives CDR1 SGHNT, CDR2 YENEEA. J lost 5 bases, V lost 5 bases, and 5 bases had no gene match. This CDR3 has 14 residues. The CDR3 spells CASSRRQGNNEQFF. The CDR3 region has the DNA TGTGCCAGCAGCCGGAGACAGGGGAACAATGAGCAGTTCTTC. The whole variable domain, remainder taken from reference TRBV11-3 and TRBJ2-1, is EAGVVQSPRYKIIEKKQPVAFWCNPISGHNTLYWYLQNLGQGPELLIRYENEEAVDDSQLPKDRFSAERLKGVDSTLKIQPAELGDSAVYLCASSRRQGNNEQFFGPGTRLTVL.

V gene TRBV5-1 combines with J gene TRBJ2-6, with D maybe TRBD1 (6 bases). The V gene's germline CDR1 is SGHRS and CDR2 YFSETQ. Trimming left V 4 bases short and J 4 bases short, with 21 bases between. The CDR3 contains 18 residues. The CDR3: CASSGLGRGISGANVLTF. CDR3 DNA: TGCGCCAGCAGCGGATTGGGCAGGGGAATATCAGGGGCCAACGTCCTGACTTTC. Full variable domain (missing parts from reference TRBV5-1 and TRBJ2-6): KAGVTQTPRYLIKTRGQQVTLSCSPISGHRSVSWYQQTPGQGLQFLFEYFSETQRNKGNFPGRFSGRQFSNSRSEMNVSTLELGDSALYLCASSGLGRGISGANVLTFGAGSRLTVL.

This sequence joins TRBV11-3 and TRBJ2-5, with D possibly TRBD2 on 5 matching bases. V lost 5 bases and J 4 bases, leaving 8 bases between the germline ends. Germline assignment: CDR1 SGHNT and CDR2 YENEEA. CDR3 size: 12 residues. This CDR3 reads CASSRGLETQYF. In DNA, the CDR3 is TGTGCCAGCAGCCGAGGGCTAGAGACCCAGTACTTC.

The chain is built from TRBV19 and TRBJ1-4, with D maybe TRBD1 (6 bases). CDR3 length: 15 amino acids. Between the trimmed V and J ends, which lost 5 bases and 8 bases, there was a span of 18 bases. Per germline, CDR1 LNHDA and CDR2 SQIVND (reference sequence). The CDR3 loop is CASSDPGGLREKLFF. As DNA, the CDR3 is TGTGCCAGTAGTGACCCTGGGGGCCTTCGGGAAAAACTGTTTTTT.

The table lists this clone with a few counts. The V and J genes are TRBV7-9 and TRBJ2-3; the match to TRBD1 covers 8 bases. Germline V CDR1 and CDR2: SEHNR, FQNEAQ (reference sequence). The CDR3 sequence is 15 residues long. Trimming removed 3 bases from V and 1 base from J; junction bases left unmatched: 3. CDR3 in DNA: TGTGCCAGCAGCTTCGGACAGGGTCGCACAGATACGCAGTATTTT. Protein: CASSFGQGRTDTQYF.

The rearrangement links TRBV7-9 to TRBJ1-3; D call uncertain. The length of the CDR3 is 15 residues. Trimming left V 3 bases short and J 1 base short, with 10 bases between. Germline CDR1 SEHNR, CDR2 FQNEAQ (reference sequence). The CDR3 is CASSLLAQSGNTIYF. In DNA, the CDR3 is TGTGCCAGCAGCTTGCTGGCACAGTCTGGAAACACCATATATTTT.

This clone has only a few counts. The genes are TRBV2 and TRBJ1-6; no clear D. CDR1 is SNHLY and CDR2 is FYNNEI in the germline V gene. The CDR3 is made up of 16 amino acids. The V end lost 3 bases, the J end lost 0 bases, and 9 bases lay between the germline ends. The CDR3 DNA sequence: TGTGCCAGCAGTGAGGGCAGGTCCTCCTATAATTCACCCCTCCACTTT. Translated: CASSEGRSSYNSPLHF.

The V gene is TRBV30, the J gene TRBJ1-2, with D possibly being TRBD1 (6 bases). V shed 2 bases and J shed 7 bases, with 14 bases lying between them. The CDR3 length is 13 residues. The V gene's germline CDR1 is GTSNPN and CDR2 SVGIG (reference sequence). The CDR3 DNA reads TGTGCCTGGAGTATCCAGGGGCAAGGTGGCTACACCTTC. As protein: CAWSIQGQGGYTF.

The rearrangement uses TRBV6-1 and TRBJ2-3, with a possible D match to TRBD2 (6 bases). Looked up from germline, CDR1 is MNHNS and CDR2 is SASEGT. The CDR3 sequence is 16 residues long. V was trimmed by 0 bases and J by 1 base, leaving 11 bases between them. Here the CDR3 DNA reads TGTGCCAGCAGTGAAGCCTTGGGGGGTGGCACAGATACGCAGTATTTT. This sequence encodes CASSEALGGGTDTQYF.

CDR3: CAWSDTHGDTQYF. CDR3 bases: TGTGCCTGGAGTGACACCCACGGGGATACGCAGTATTTT. The gene calls are TRBV30 and TRBJ2-3; D not resolved. The CDR3 totals 13 residues. V lost 1 base to trimming and J lost 6 bases, with 11 bases between them. The germline V gene has CDR1 GTSNPN and CDR2 SVGIG (reference sequence).

The gene calls are TRBV6-5 and TRBJ2-7, with D perhaps matching TRBD1 (6 bases). The ends were cut back, 0 bases at V and 7 bases at J, with 13 bases in the middle. This CDR3 is 14 amino acids long. Germline V gene data show CDR1 as MNHEY and CDR2 as SVGAGI. CDR3 in amino acids: CASSYSPGAGEQYF. For the CDR3, the DNA is TGTGCCAGCAGTTACTCCCCAGGGGCTGGAGAGCAGTACTTC.

The chain has TRBV18 and TRBJ1-2, with D possibly TRBD1 on 5 matching bases. Germline V gene sequence: CDR1 KGHSH, CDR2 LQKENI. V lost 3 bases and J 7 bases, leaving 15 bases between the germline ends. The CDR3 has 14 residues. The CDR3 bases are TGTGCCAGCTCACCCTCGGGGGAGTACTCTGGCTACACCTTC. The encoded protein is CASSPSGEYSGYTF. The whole variable domain, remainder taken from reference TRBV18 and TRBJ1-2, is NAGVMQNPRHLVRRRGQEARLRCSPMKGHSHVYWYRQLPEEGLKFMVYLQKENIIDESGMPKERFSAEFPKEGPSILRIQQVVRGDSAAYFCASSPSGEYSGYTFGSGTRLTVV.

On this clone: This same CDR3 is encoded by further DNA sequences in the sample. The V call is TRBV28, the J call TRBJ1-1; D is perhaps TRBD1 (5 bases). Germline loops: CDR1 MDHEN, CDR2 SYDVKM. The CDR3 extends over 14 amino acids. The germline V and J ends were trimmed by 2 bases and 0 bases, with 7 bases remaining between them. The CDR3 reads CASSLDRMNTEAFF. The CDR3 DNA follows: TGTGCCAGCAGTTTAGACAGAATGAACACTGAAGCTTTCTTT. Filled out from reference TRBV28 and TRBJ1-1, the complete variable domain reads DVKVTQSSRYLVKRTGEKVFLECVQDMDHENMFWYRQDPGLGLRLIYFSYDVKMKEKGDIPEGYSVSREKKERFSLILESASTNQTSMYLCASSLDRMNTEAFFGQGTRLTVV.

The chain combines TRBV19 with TRBJ2-2; tentative D call: TRBD1 (5 bases). From germline, CDR1 is LNHDA and CDR2 SQIVND (reference sequence). Trimming removed 3 bases at V and 7 bases at J, with 21 bases between. The CDR3 loop spans 17 amino acids. The CDR3 region is CASSIIPLLGAGGELFF. In nucleotides, the CDR3 is TGTGCCAGTAGTATTATTCCGTTACTTGGGGCTGGCGGGGAGCTGTTTTTT.

Remarks on this clone: The sample carries other DNA sequences with the same CDR3. The chain is built from TRBV7-6 and TRBJ2-1, with TRBD1 identical over 9 bases. The germline CDR1 and CDR2 sequences are SGHVS and FNYEAQ. V lost 5 bases and J lost 4; bases outside the gene matches: 6. This CDR3 contains 15 residues. The CDR3 loop is CASSLGQGAYNEQFF. The CDR3 DNA reads as TGTGCCAGCAGCCTGGGACAGGGAGCTTACAATGAGCAGTTCTTC.

This sequence joins TRBV5-5 and TRBJ2-7; 8 bases are shared with TRBD1. The trim removed 4 bases at V and 6 bases at J, leaving 9 bases unmatched. The CDR3 consists of 14 residues. Germline assignment: CDR1 SGHKS and CDR2 YYEKEE (reference sequence). This chain's CDR3 is CASSTGQGTTEQYF. CDR3 sequence (DNA): TGTGCCAGCAGCACTGGACAGGGTACTACCGAGCAGTACTTC.

This chain joins TRBV10-3 and TRBJ2-3; possible D gene TRBD1, 5 bases. There are 15 residues in the CDR3. The V end was cut by 6 bases, the J end by 0 bases, with 13 bases between. Germline V gene sequence: CDR1 ENHRY, CDR2 SYGVKD. The CDR3 DNA reads as TGTGCCATCAGACAACAGGAGATTAGCACAGATACGCAGTATTTT. Translating it yields CAIRQQEISTDTQYF.

This rearrangement joins TRBV4-3 to TRBJ2-2; TRBD1 aligns across 7 bases. This CDR3 contains 17 residues. Per the germline V gene, CDR1 is LGHNA and CDR2 is YSLEER. Trimming removed 1 base from V and 2 bases from J; junction bases left unmatched: 7. The CDR3 bases are TGCGCCAGCAGCCAAGGGGACAGCTTCTTAAACACCGGGGAGCTGTTTTTT. The encoded protein is CASSQGDSFLNTGELFF.

This rearrangement joins TRBV6-5 to TRBJ2-3; D is possibly TRBD1 (7 bases). Germline V gives CDR1 MNHEY, CDR2 SVGAGI. V was clipped by 5 bases and J by 7 bases, with 16 bases between them. The CDR3 spans 14 residues. For the CDR3, the DNA is TGTGCCAGCAGTCAGACAGGGCGGGGAAATACGCAGTATTTT. Its translation: CASSQTGRGNTQYF.

The rearrangement links TRBV5-6 to TRBJ2-1; a weak D match, TRBD2 (6 bases). The CDR3 length is 15 residues. Trimming shortened V by 2 bases and J by 8 bases, and 17 bases separated the two germline ends. From germline, CDR1 is SGHDT and CDR2 YYEEEE. The CDR3 region is CASSLSLAVRDEQFF. Here the CDR3 DNA reads TGTGCCAGCAGCTTATCATTAGCGGTAAGGGATGAGCAGTTCTTC.